A single sample gave rise to the 26 T cell receptor beta chains below, sequenced in a study of beta chain features in type 1 diabetes. Study-level points and caveats: People with Type 1 diabetes carried modestly yet significantly shorter TCRB CDR3s in all four CD4+ subsets.

Expressed TCRB transcripts got sequenced, as all isolated RNA was reverse transcribed. Repertoires were generated with immunoSEQ multiplex PCR, while TCRdb's copy carries only in-frame clones and drops some. The data show roughly 24,000 clones, under 60% seen once. These receptors have no known antigen. Material for sequencing was stem cell memory CD4+ T cells from blood. The receptors come from a young man with type 1 diabetes.

The J gene is TRBJ2-3, the V gene TRBV18, with 8 bases that match TRBD2. This CDR3 region has 14 residues. Germline CDR1 KGHSH, CDR2 LQKENI. The ends lost 3 bases at V and 3 bases at J; junction bases unmatched: 2. CDR3 protein: CASSPRGATDTQYF. In nucleotides, the CDR3 is TGTGCCAGCTCACCGCGGGGGGCGACAGATACGCAGTATTTT.

This chain links TRBV19 with TRBJ2-3, with D maybe TRBD1 (5 bases). Germline CDR1 LNHDA, CDR2 SQIVND (reference sequence). This CDR3 has 14 amino acids. V lost 3 bases and J 1 base, leaving 8 bases between the germline ends. Written as DNA, the CDR3 is TGTGCCAGTAGTATGGGGCTACGCACAGATACGCAGTATTTT. Its translation: CASSMGLRTDTQYF.

This clone has just a few counts. V is TRBV2 and J is TRBJ1-5; D not certain. V dropped 0 bases and J dropped 4 bases, with 7 bases sitting between them. CDR1 is SNHLY, CDR2 FYNNEI, per germline. The CDR3 spans 14 residues. CDR3 protein: CASSEASGNQPQHF. The CDR3 bases are TGTGCCAGCAGTGAAGCGTCCGGGAATCAGCCCCAGCATTTT.

This rearrangement joins TRBV29-1 to TRBJ2-3; no definite D call. V lost 4 bases to trimming and J lost 1 base, with 12 bases between them. Germline lookup yields CDR1 SQVTM and CDR2 ANQGSEA. The CDR3 has 14 amino acids. DNA of the CDR3: TGCAGCGTTGGGTTTTCGGGTGGCACAGATACGCAGTATTTT. Its translation: CSVGFSGGTDTQYF.

The chain joins TRBV5-1 to TRBJ2-3; TRBD2 matches 8 bases. The germline gives CDR1 SGHRS, CDR2 YFSETQ. V gave up 0 bases and J gave up 6 bases; unmatched junction bases: 6. The CDR3 spans 15 residues. The CDR3 coding sequence is TGCGCCAGCAGCTTGGCGTCGGGGGGGGAGGATACGCAGTATTTT. The encoded protein is CASSLASGGEDTQYF.

This clone was seen more than once but under ten times. The chain combines TRBV5-6 with TRBJ2-7; D possibly corresponds to TRBD1 (6 bases). V was shortened by 4 bases and J by 4 bases, with 15 bases between the two germline ends. Per the germline V gene, CDR1 is SGHDT and CDR2 is YYEEEE. CDR3 length: 14 amino acids. The CDR3 region is CASSRRTAKYEQYF. As DNA, the CDR3 is TGTGCCAGCAGCCGAAGGACAGCTAAATACGAGCAGTACTTC.

A few counts support this clone. The V gene is TRBV6-4, the J gene TRBJ1-2; a weak D match, TRBD1 (5 bases). V lost 5 bases and J lost 4, with 14 bases in between. CDR1 and CDR2 from the germline V gene are MRHNA and SNTAGT. CDR3 size: 14 residues. CDR3 nucleotides: TGTGCCAGCAGTCCCGCCGGACACAGCTATGGCTACACCTTC. It codes for CASSPAGHSYGYTF.

The CDR3 protein is CASTAGGRYNEQFF. The DNA for the CDR3 is TGTGCCAGTACAGCAGGGGGCAGGTACAATGAGCAGTTCTTC. The rearrangement uses TRBV19 and TRBJ2-1; 8 bases align to TRBD1. This CDR3 has 14 residues. V lost 7 bases and J lost 4; bases outside the gene matches: 6. Germline V gives CDR1 LNHDA, CDR2 SQIVND (reference sequence).

The chain joins TRBV13 to TRBJ2-1; TRBD1 matches 11 bases. The J segment lost 4 bases and the V segment lost 5 bases, leaving 7 bases of the junction unmatched. The CDR3 totals 16 residues. Germline values: CDR1 PRHDT, CDR2 FYEKMQ (reference sequence). The CDR3 DNA reads as TGTGCCAGCAGCGTCAGGACAGGGGGCGCGTACAATGAGCAGTTCTTC. Translation gives CASSVRTGGAYNEQFF.

The V gene is TRBV7-9, the J gene TRBJ2-3, with 8 positions matching TRBD2. The CDR3 runs to 15 residues. Germline V CDR1 and CDR2: SEHNR, FQNEAQ (reference sequence). V lost 5 bases and J lost 2; bases outside the gene matches: 6. The chain's CDR3 is CASSVIAGTTDTQYF. For the CDR3, the DNA is TGTGCCAGCAGCGTGATAGCGGGAACCACAGATACGCAGTATTTT.

The CDR3 loop is CASSERGDTQYF. The CDR3 DNA is TGTGCCAGCAGTGAAAGGGGGGATACGCAGTATTTT. V is TRBV27 and J is TRBJ2-3; D may be TRBD1 (6 bases). V was trimmed by 5 bases and J by 6 bases, leaving 9 bases between them. Germline assignment: CDR1 MNHEY and CDR2 SMNVEV (reference sequence). CDR3 length: 12 residues.

This clone was seen more than once but under ten times. The V and J genes are TRBV18 and TRBJ2-3; D is unresolved. Germline CDR1 is KGHSH and CDR2 is LQKENI. V was cut by 2 bases and J by 2 bases, with 8 bases left in between. CDR3 length: 14 amino acids. Written as DNA, the CDR3 is TGTGCCAGCTCACCAGTCGCGGACACAGATACGCAGTATTTT. Its translation is CASSPVADTDTQYF.

This chain uses TRBV10-1 with TRBJ1-1, with a possible D match to TRBD1 (6 bases). The V gene's germline CDR1 is WNHNN and CDR2 SYGVQD (reference sequence). The CDR3 totals 14 residues. Deletions cut 5 bases from V and 0 bases from J, with 10 bases between. The CDR3 spells CASSPTGMNTEAFF. CDR3 nucleotides: TGCGCCAGCAGTCCTACAGGGATGAACACTGAAGCTTTCTTT.

The chain uses TRBV28 and TRBJ2-3; 11 nucleotides agree with TRBD2. The CDR3 runs 15 residues. After removal of 5 bases from V and 2 bases from J, the junction contained 3 bases not matched to a gene. Germline V gene data show CDR1 as MDHEN and CDR2 as SYDVKM. The CDR3 protein is CASSGTSGYTDTQYF. For the CDR3, the DNA is TGTGCCAGCAGTGGGACTAGCGGCTACACAGATACGCAGTATTTT.

This chain uses TRBV14 with TRBJ2-2; D might be TRBD2 (6 bases). The V gene's germline CDR1 is SGHDN and CDR2 FVKESK. This CDR3 contains 14 residues. V lost 5 bases, J lost 4 bases, and 11 bases lay in between. The CDR3 bases are TGTGCCAGCAGCGGGGAGGCCCGCACCGGGGAGCTGTTTTTT. This encodes CASSGEARTGELFF. Looking up the rest from reference TRBV14 and TRBJ2-2 gives the full variable domain: EAGVTQFPSHSVIEKGQTVTLRCDPISGHDNLYWYRRVMGKEIKFLLHFVKESKQDESGMPNNRFLAERTGGTYSTLKVQPAELEDSGVYFCASSGEARTGELFFGEGSRLTVL.

This clone has only a few counts. V is TRBV5-1 and J is TRBJ2-5; D is unclear. V was clipped by 3 bases and J by 5 bases, with 11 bases between them. The CDR3 has 13 amino acids. Per the germline V gene, CDR1 is SGHRS and CDR2 is YFSETQ. Here the CDR3 DNA reads TGCGCCAGCAGCTCTGGAGAGAGGGAGACCCAGTACTTC. It encodes CASSSGERETQYF. Full variable domain (outside the CDR3, taken from reference TRBV5-1 and TRBJ2-5): KAGVTQTPRYLIKTRGQQVTLSCSPISGHRSVSWYQQTPGQGLQFLFEYFSETQRNKGNFPGRFSGRQFSNSRSEMNVSTLELGDSALYLCASSSGERETQYFGPGTRLLVL.

The chain uses TRBV4-1 and TRBJ2-3; 7 bases agree with TRBD2. V dropped 1 base and J dropped 11; count of bases not matched to a gene: 12. The length of the CDR3 is 15 residues. Germline lookup yields CDR1 MGHRA and CDR2 YSYEKL. The CDR3 nucleotides read TGCGCCAGCAGCCAAGTGGGGCTAGCGGCCGGCGGGCAGTATTTT. This codes for CASSQVGLAAGGQYF.

This clone showed up just a few times. V usage is TRBV6-1 and J usage is TRBJ2-1, with 8 positions matching TRBD2. The CDR3 totals 13 residues. Germline lookup yields CDR1 MNHNS and CDR2 SASEGT. The J segment lost 5 bases and the V segment lost 8 bases, leaving 5 bases of the junction unmatched. The CDR3: CASDTGGNNEQFF. CDR3 sequence (DNA): TGTGCCAGCGACACGGGGGGGAACAATGAGCAGTTCTTC.

This chain uses TRBV27 with TRBJ1-1; a weak D match, TRBD1 (5 bases). Between the trimmed V and J ends, which lost 10 bases and 1 base, there was a span of 13 bases. This CDR3 spans 13 amino acids. Germline loops: CDR1 MNHEY, CDR2 SMNVEV (reference sequence). For the CDR3, the DNA is TGTGCCACCTCCTCGACAGAGAACACTGAAGCTTTCTTT. This encodes CATSSTENTEAFF.

About this clone: Germline is not matched at one junction end, which may reflect a read error. The chain combines TRBV5-6 with TRBJ2-7; possibly TRBD1 for D (6 bases). The V gene's germline CDR1 is SGHDT and CDR2 YYEEEE. The CDR3 totals 13 residues. The CDR3 nucleotides read TGTGCCAGCAGCTTGCCTCCCAATCAGGGGATGGACTTC. Protein: CASSLPPNQGMDF.

This clone was recorded a few times. The rearrangement uses TRBV12-5 and TRBJ2-2; 12 positions match TRBD2. Germline-derived CDR1 and CDR2 are LGHNT and FRNRAP. The CDR3 runs to 16 residues. Germline trimming cut 5 bases from V and 5 bases from J; bases unmatched to any gene: 6. CDR3 amino acids: CASGQGLAGRTGELFF. The CDR3 bases are TGTGCTAGTGGTCAAGGACTAGCGGGGAGGACCGGGGAGCTGTTTTTT.

The chain recombines TRBV28 with TRBJ1-2; 7 nucleotides agree with TRBD1. The V and J ends lost 6 bases and 0 bases, in that order; junction bases with no gene match: 7. CDR1 MDHEN and CDR2 SYDVKM come from the germline V gene. The length of the CDR3 is 15 residues. CDR3 nucleotides: TGTGCCAGCAGGGAGACAGGGACCTCTAACTATGGCTACACCTTC. It encodes CASRETGTSNYGYTF.

The rearrangement joins TRBV2 to TRBJ2-1; a weak D match, TRBD2 (6 bases). CDR3 length equals 12 residues. Germline-derived CDR1 and CDR2 are SNHLY and FYNNEI. V was clipped by 6 bases and J by 9 bases, with 12 bases between them. The CDR3 here is CASRELATEQFF. CDR3 DNA sequence: TGTGCCAGCAGAGAGCTAGCGACTGAGCAGTTCTTC. The whole variable domain, remainder taken from reference TRBV2 and TRBJ2-1, is EPEVTQTPSHQVTQMGQEVILRCVPISNHLYFYWYRQILGQKVEFLVSFYNNEISEKSEIFDDQFSVERPDGSNFTLKIRSTKLEDSAMYFCASRELATEQFFGPGTRLTVL.

The rearrangement links TRBV5-4 to TRBJ2-1, with 11 bases matching TRBD2. The CDR3 is 15 amino acids. V lost 5 bases and J lost 5; bases outside the gene matches: 6. Germline CDR1 reads SGHNT; CDR2 reads YYREEE (reference sequence). CDR3 loop: CASRPGTSGNNEQFF. The CDR3 coding sequence is TGTGCCAGCAGGCCCGGGACTAGCGGAAACAATGAGCAGTTCTTC.

A few counts support this clone. V usage is TRBV9 and J usage is TRBJ2-5; D gene unclear. Germline V gives CDR1 SGDLS, CDR2 YYNGEE. This CDR3 is built from 14 residues. Trimming cost V 0 bases and J 3 bases, with 9 bases left between them. The CDR3 sequence: CASSVGLEEETQYF. CDR3 coding DNA: TGTGCCAGCAGCGTAGGTCTAGAAGAAGAGACCCAGTACTTC.

The sample holds a few counts of this clone. V is TRBV5-1 and J is TRBJ1-1; 7 nucleotides match TRBD1. This CDR3 is built from 15 residues. From germline, CDR1 is SGHRS and CDR2 YFSETQ. Trimming at V came to 0 bases and at J to 1 base, leaving 3 bases not matched to a gene. The CDR3 region has the DNA TGCGCCAGCAGCTTGGTCGGGACAGCGAACACTGAAGCTTTCTTT. Residues: CASSLVGTANTEAFF.